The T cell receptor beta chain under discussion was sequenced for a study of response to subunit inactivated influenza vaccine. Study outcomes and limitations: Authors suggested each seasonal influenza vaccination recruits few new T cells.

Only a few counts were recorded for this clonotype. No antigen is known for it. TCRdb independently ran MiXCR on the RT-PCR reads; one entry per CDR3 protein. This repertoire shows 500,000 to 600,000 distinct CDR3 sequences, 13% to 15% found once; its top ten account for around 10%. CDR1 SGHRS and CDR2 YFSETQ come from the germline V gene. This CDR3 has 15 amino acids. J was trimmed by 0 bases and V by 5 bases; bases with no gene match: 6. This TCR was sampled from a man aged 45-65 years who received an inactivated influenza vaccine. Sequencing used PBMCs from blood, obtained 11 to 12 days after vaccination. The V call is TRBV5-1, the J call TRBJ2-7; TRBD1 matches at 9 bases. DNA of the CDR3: TGCGCCAGCAGACCGGGACAGGGAGTCTCCTACGAGCAGTACTTC. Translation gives CASRPGQGVSYEQYF.